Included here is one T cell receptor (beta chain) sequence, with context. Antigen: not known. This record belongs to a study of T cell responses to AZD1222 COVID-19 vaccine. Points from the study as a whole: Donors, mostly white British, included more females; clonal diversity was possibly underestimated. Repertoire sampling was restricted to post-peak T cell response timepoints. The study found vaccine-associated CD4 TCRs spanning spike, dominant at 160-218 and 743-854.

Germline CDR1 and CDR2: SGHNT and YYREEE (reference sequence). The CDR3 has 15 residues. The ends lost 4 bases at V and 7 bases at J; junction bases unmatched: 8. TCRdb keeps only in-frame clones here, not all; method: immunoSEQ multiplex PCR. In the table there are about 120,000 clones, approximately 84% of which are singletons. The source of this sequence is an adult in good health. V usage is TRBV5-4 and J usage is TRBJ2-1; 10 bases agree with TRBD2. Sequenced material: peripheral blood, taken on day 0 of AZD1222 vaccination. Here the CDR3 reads CASSLTSGESNEQFF. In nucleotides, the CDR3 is TGTGCCAGCAGCCTAACTAGCGGGGAGTCAAATGAGCAGTTCTTC. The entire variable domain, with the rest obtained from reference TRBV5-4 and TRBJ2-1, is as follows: ETGVTQSPTHLIKTRGQQVTLRCSSQSGHNTVSWYQQALGQGPQFIFQYYREEENGRGNFPPRFSGLQFPNYSSELNVNALELDDSALYLCASSLTSGESNEQFFGPGTRLTVL.